This entry concerns a single T cell receptor (beta chain). V shed 7 bases and J 6 bases; nucleotides not matched to a gene: 10. The CDR3 runs to 15 residues. Germline CDR1 is MNHEY and CDR2 is SVGAGI. Authors' processing steps: From reference gene primer amplification, estimates of nucleated cell counts were derived. Data came from immunoSEQ multiplex PCR; TCRdb stores just in-frame clones and leaves some out. That table supplies the V and J calls and clone size; D and trimming were determined from the DNA. This table has around 140,000 clones, approximately 88% appearing once. The data stem from a study of blood T cell repertoires in COVID-19. Study overall: The United States, Italy and Spain provided the acute and convalescent COVID-19 samples. T cells, B-cell-depleted T cells, or PBMCs supplied cDNA or gDNA.

This clonotype originated in a woman between 50 and 59 years old with acute or convalescent COVID-19. Sample: peripheral blood. This rearrangement joins TRBV6-5 to TRBJ2-2; 8 bases agree with TRBD2. In nucleotides, the CDR3 is TGTGCCAGCACAGAACTAGCGGCCACGCCCGGGGAGCTGTTTTTT. It yields the protein CASTELAATPGELFF.